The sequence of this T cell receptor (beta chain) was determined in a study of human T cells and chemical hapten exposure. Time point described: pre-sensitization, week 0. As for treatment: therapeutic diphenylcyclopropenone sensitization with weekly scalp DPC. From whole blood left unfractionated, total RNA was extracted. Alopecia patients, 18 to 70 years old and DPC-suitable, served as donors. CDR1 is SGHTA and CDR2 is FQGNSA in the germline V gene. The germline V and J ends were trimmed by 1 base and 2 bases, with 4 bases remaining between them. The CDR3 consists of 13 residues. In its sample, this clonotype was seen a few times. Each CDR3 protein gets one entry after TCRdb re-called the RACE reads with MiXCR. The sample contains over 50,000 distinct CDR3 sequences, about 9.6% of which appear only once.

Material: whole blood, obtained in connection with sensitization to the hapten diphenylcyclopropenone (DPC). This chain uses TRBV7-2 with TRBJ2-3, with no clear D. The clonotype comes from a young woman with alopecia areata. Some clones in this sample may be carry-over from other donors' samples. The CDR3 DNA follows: TGTGCCAGCAGCTTAGACTTCACAGATACGCAGTATTTT. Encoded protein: CASSLDFTDTQYF.